Shown below are 23 T cell receptor beta chains from a single sample sequenced in a study of T cell responses to AZD1222 COVID-19 vaccine (dated by TCRdb to the early 2020s). The receptor library was made with the immunoSEQ multiplex PCR assay. In TCRdb, the immuneACCESS table is reduced to in-frame sequences with V and J assigned. These tables do not hold every clone; where another copy was compared, an unresolved V gene accounts for under half, and the others remain unexplained. A total of approximately 180,000 clones appear in this sample, around 88% of them only once. The ten largest clonotypes hold approximately 7.7% of the sample. In the paper's terms, the time point label means: baseline before first vaccination. The input for sequencing was peripheral blood, taken on day 0 of AZD1222 vaccination. The receptor set was obtained from an adult in good health.

The chain is built from TRBV6-2 or TRBV6-3 and TRBJ1-5; D is uncertain. This CDR3 has 15 residues. Germline assignment: CDR1 MNHEY and CDR2 SVGEGT. V shed 0 bases and J shed 1 base, with 7 bases lying between them. The CDR3 is CASSYSRLSNQPQHF. In DNA form, the CDR3 reads TGTGCCAGCAGTTACTCGAGACTGAGCAATCAGCCCCAGCATTTT.

The rearrangement uses TRBV7-3 and TRBJ2-2; TRBD2 aligns across 9 bases. This CDR3 contains 15 residues. J was trimmed by 1 base and V by 5 bases; bases with no gene match: 2. Germline CDR1 SGHTA, CDR2 FQGTGA. CDR3 bases: TGTGCCAGCAGCCTTAGCGGGGGGAACACCGGGGAGCTGTTTTTT. Amino acid sequence: CASSLSGGNTGELFF.

The chain employs TRBV18 and TRBJ1-1; possible D gene TRBD1, 6 bases. CDR1 is KGHSH, CDR2 LQKENI, per germline. The CDR3 has 14 residues. V dropped 5 bases and J dropped 1 base, with 11 bases sitting between them. DNA for the CDR3: TGTGCCAGCTCAGGGGGGGGGCCGAACACTGAAGCTTTCTTT. Protein sequence: CASSGGGPNTEAFF.

The CDR3 here is CASSPTDQTSKLFF. In DNA, the CDR3 is TGTGCCAGCTCACCAACCGATCAGACCTCAAAACTGTTTTTT. J is TRBJ1-4 and V is TRBV18, with D unclear. The CDR3 spans 14 residues. V lost 2 bases, J lost 10 bases, and 14 bases lay in between. The germline gives CDR1 KGHSH, CDR2 LQKENI.

The chain combines TRBV29-1 with TRBJ1-2; TRBD1 agrees at 8 bases. The CDR3 has 13 amino acids. Trimming at V came to 7 bases and at J to 2 bases, leaving 6 bases not matched to a gene. Germline CDR1 SQVTM, CDR2 ANQGSEA. The CDR3 nucleotides are TGCAGCGCGTTGGGGGACAGGAACTATGGCTACACCTTC. Protein: CSALGDRNYGYTF.

The chain couples TRBV6-6 to TRBJ1-1; D is perhaps TRBD1 (6 bases). Germline V gene lookup returns CDR1 MNHNY and CDR2 SVGAGI (reference sequence). The length of the CDR3 is 12 residues. Between the trimmed V and J ends, which lost 8 bases and 1 base, there was a span of 8 bases. The chain's CDR3 is CASDRTNTEAFF. CDR3 DNA sequence: TGTGCCAGCGACAGGACGAACACTGAAGCTTTCTTT.

The rearrangement links TRBV6-5 to TRBJ1-1, with unresolved D. CDR3 size: 12 residues. V was clipped by 8 bases and J by 3 bases, with 10 bases between them. Germline V CDR1 and CDR2: MNHEY, SVGAGI. CDR3 DNA: TGTGCCAGCGCTCGGCCTGACACTGAAGCTTTCTTT. Translation gives CASARPDTEAFF.

The CDR3 region is CASSQEPAGGGEQYF. The CDR3 DNA follows: TGCGCCAGCAGCCAAGAGCCGGCAGGGGGCGGTGAGCAGTACTTC. The rearrangement joins TRBV4-3 to TRBJ2-7; 8 nucleotides align to TRBD1. CDR1 is LGHNA, CDR2 YSLEER, per germline. J lost 7 bases, V lost 0 bases, and 8 bases had no gene match. CDR3 length: 15 residues.

The chain employs TRBV24-1 and TRBJ1-6, with D maybe TRBD1 (6 bases). CDR3 length: 16 residues. Germline CDR1 and CDR2: KGHDR and SFDVKD. Trimming shortened V by 0 bases and J by 5 bases, and 10 bases separated the two germline ends. CDR3 region: CATSDLETGDNSPLHF. CDR3 coding DNA: TGTGCCACCAGTGATTTGGAGACAGGAGATAATTCACCCCTCCACTTT.

The genes are TRBV11-2 and TRBJ2-1; D is unclear. Germline CDR1 reads SGHAT; CDR2 reads FQNNGV. This CDR3 spans 15 amino acids. V was clipped by 3 bases and J by 2 bases, with 11 bases between them. The CDR3 spells CASSLSLEAYNEQFF. CDR3 in DNA: TGTGCCAGCAGCTTGTCGTTGGAAGCCTACAATGAGCAGTTCTTC.

The CDR3 nucleotides read TGTGCCAGCAGCTATTTAGGGCCGGGACAGGGTGCTGGGGCCAACGTCCTGACTTTC. This codes for CASSYLGPGQGAGANVLTF. This chain joins TRBV27 and TRBJ2-6, with 9 positions matching TRBD1. Germline lookup yields CDR1 MNHEY and CDR2 SMNVEV (reference sequence). V shed 6 bases and J 2 bases; nucleotides not matched to a gene: 14. The CDR3 totals 19 residues.

The chain couples TRBV6-1 to TRBJ1-3; no clear D. The V gene lost 3 bases and the J gene lost 2 bases, with 17 bases spanning the gap. The CDR3 totals 17 residues. The germline V gene has CDR1 MNHNS and CDR2 SASEGT. CDR3: CASSDPSRAYPGNTIYF. DNA of the CDR3: TGTGCCAGCAGTGACCCGTCGAGGGCCTACCCTGGAAACACCATATATTTT.

The rearrangement joins TRBV5-1 to TRBJ1-1, with D perhaps matching TRBD1 (5 bases). CDR1 is SGHRS and CDR2 is YFSETQ in the germline V gene. V was cut by 0 bases and J by 1 base, with 7 bases left in between. The length of the CDR3 is 14 residues. The chain's CDR3 is CASSLGQPNTEAFF. The CDR3 DNA reads as TGCGCCAGCAGCTTGGGACAGCCGAACACTGAAGCTTTCTTT. Drawing the rest from reference TRBV5-1 and TRBJ1-1, the complete variable domain is KAGVTQTPRYLIKTRGQQVTLSCSPISGHRSVSWYQQTPGQGLQFLFEYFSETQRNKGNFPGRFSGRQFSNSRSEMNVSTLELGDSALYLCASSLGQPNTEAFFGQGTRLTVV.

The V gene is TRBV5-1, the J gene TRBJ2-7; TRBD2 might be the D (6 bases). Deletions cut 0 bases from V and 9 bases from J, with 13 bases between. This CDR3 has 13 amino acids. Germline V gene lookup returns CDR1 SGHRS and CDR2 YFSETQ. The CDR3 sequence: CASSLGLADGQYF. The CDR3 region has the DNA TGCGCCAGCAGCTTGGGTTTAGCGGATGGGCAGTACTTC.

This chain uses TRBV6-5 with TRBJ2-7; no clear D gene. Trimming removed 8 bases at V and 2 bases at J, with 4 bases between. This CDR3 is built from 10 residues. CDR1 is MNHEY, CDR2 SVGAGI, per germline. CDR3 nucleotides: TGTGCCAGCGGGACCTACGAGCAGTACTTC. Translated: CASGTYEQYF.

The V and J genes are TRBV5-4 and TRBJ2-3; 8 bases map to TRBD1. Germline V gene data show CDR1 as SGHNT and CDR2 as YYREEE (reference sequence). The CDR3 extends over 16 amino acids. With V trimmed by 4 bases and J by 2 bases, 9 bases remained unmatched. The CDR3 protein is CASSLGQGPSTDTQYF. CDR3 sequence (DNA): TGTGCCAGCAGCCTCGGACAGGGACCTTCCACAGATACGCAGTATTTT.

V usage is TRBV29-1 and J usage is TRBJ1-2; the D is unclear. From germline, CDR1 is SQVTM and CDR2 ANQGSEA. The length of the CDR3 is 14 residues. V lost 5 bases and J lost 0, with 13 bases in between. The CDR3 region is CSVSGHPPNYGYTF. The CDR3 bases are TGCAGCGTTAGCGGCCACCCCCCTAACTATGGCTACACCTTC. Supplemented by reference TRBV29-1 and TRBJ1-2, the full variable domain reads SAVISQKPSRDICQRGTSLTIQCQVDSQVTMMFWYRQQPGQSLTLIATANQGSEATYESGFVIDKFPISRPNLTFSTLTVSNMSPEDSSIYLCSVSGHPPNYGYTFGSGTRLTVV.

The gene calls are TRBV4-1 and TRBJ2-3; D remains ambiguous. This CDR3 has 14 residues. Trimming shortened V by 1 base and J by 11 bases, and 16 bases separated the two germline ends. Germline V lookup: CDR1 MGHRA, CDR2 YSYEKL. The CDR3 DNA is TGCGCCAGCAGCCAAGGGTCGGTGGCAGAGAAGCAGTATTTT. This sequence encodes CASSQGSVAEKQYF.

This clone is medium-sized. V and J are TRBV10-2 and TRBJ2-2; a weak D match, TRBD2 (5 bases). Germline CDR1 and CDR2: WSHSY and SAAADI. The V gene lost 2 bases and the J gene lost 3 bases, with 13 bases spanning the gap. The CDR3 is 16 residues long. The CDR3 here is CASSEGPSGYTGELFF. The CDR3 nucleotides read TGCGCCAGCAGTGAGGGCCCAAGCGGCTACACCGGGGAGCTGTTTTTT.

The V call is TRBV2, the J call TRBJ2-7; D is possibly TRBD1 (5 bases). This CDR3 is built from 13 residues. Trimming removed 4 bases from V and 6 bases from J, with 13 bases in between. Germline V lookup: CDR1 SNHLY, CDR2 FYNNEI. The CDR3 here is CASSVQGTGEQYF. The CDR3 nucleotides read TGTGCCAGCAGTGTCCAGGGTACCGGCGAGCAGTACTTC.

The chain couples TRBV2 to TRBJ2-3, with TRBD1 as a possible D gene (5 bases). In germline, CDR1 is SNHLY, CDR2 FYNNEI. The CDR3 extends over 15 amino acids. Trimming left V 4 bases short and J 2 bases short, with 13 bases between. Written as DNA, the CDR3 is TGTGCCAGCAGTGTAGCAGGCAGGGCCACAGATACGCAGTATTTT. As protein: CASSVAGRATDTQYF.

The chain has TRBV5-1 and TRBJ2-7, with a tentative D call TRBD1 (6 bases). The germline V gene encodes CDR1 SGHRS and CDR2 YFSETQ. This CDR3 has 17 residues. The V gene lost 4 bases and the J gene lost 2 bases, with 22 bases spanning the gap. The CDR3: CASSLMPGHKLPYEQYF. For the CDR3, the DNA is TGCGCCAGCAGCCTCATGCCGGGACACAAATTGCCCTACGAGCAGTACTTC.

J is TRBJ1-6 and V is TRBV2; D not certain. The CDR3 covers 13 residues. The germline V and J ends were trimmed by 8 bases and 7 bases, with 12 bases remaining between them. Germline lookup yields CDR1 SNHLY and CDR2 FYNNEI. DNA for the CDR3: TGTGCCAGCCGCGAAAAGGCCAATTCACCCCTCCACTTT. Translated: CASREKANSPLHF.